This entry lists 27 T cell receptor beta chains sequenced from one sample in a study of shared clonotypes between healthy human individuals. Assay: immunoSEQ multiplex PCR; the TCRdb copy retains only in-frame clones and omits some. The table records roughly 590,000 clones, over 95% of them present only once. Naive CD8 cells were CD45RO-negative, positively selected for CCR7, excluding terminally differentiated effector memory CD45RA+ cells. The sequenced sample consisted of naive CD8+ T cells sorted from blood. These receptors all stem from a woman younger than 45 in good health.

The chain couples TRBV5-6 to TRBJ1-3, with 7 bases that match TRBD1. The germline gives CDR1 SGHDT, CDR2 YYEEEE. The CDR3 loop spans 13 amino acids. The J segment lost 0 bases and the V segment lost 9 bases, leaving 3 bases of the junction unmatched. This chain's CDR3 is CATGGSSGNTIYF. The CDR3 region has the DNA TGTGCCACAGGGGGGTCCTCTGGAAACACCATATATTTT.

As DNA, the CDR3 is TGTGCCAGCAGCTTCCCCGGGACAGGGGCGGATACGCAGTATTTT. Translating gives CASSFPGTGADTQYF. V gene TRBV7-9 combines with J gene TRBJ2-3, with 10 bases that match TRBD1. This CDR3 spans 15 amino acids. The germline V gene has CDR1 SEHNR and CDR2 FQNEAQ (reference sequence). Unmatched junction bases numbered 6, after V lost 3 bases and J lost 6 bases. The full variable domain, completed using reference TRBV7-9 and TRBJ2-3, is DTGVSQNPRHKITKRGQNVTFRCDPISEHNRLYWYRQTLGQGPEFLTYFQNEAQLEKSRLLSDRFSAERPKGSFSTLEIQRTEQGDSAMYLCASSFPGTGADTQYFGPGTRLTVL.

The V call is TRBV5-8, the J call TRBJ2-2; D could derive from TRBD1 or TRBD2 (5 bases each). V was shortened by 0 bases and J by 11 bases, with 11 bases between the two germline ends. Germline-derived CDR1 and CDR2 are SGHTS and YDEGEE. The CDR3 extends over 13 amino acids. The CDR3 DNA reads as TGTGCCAGCAGCTTGGATGGGGGTACTGAGCTGTTTTTT. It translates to CASSLDGGTELFF.

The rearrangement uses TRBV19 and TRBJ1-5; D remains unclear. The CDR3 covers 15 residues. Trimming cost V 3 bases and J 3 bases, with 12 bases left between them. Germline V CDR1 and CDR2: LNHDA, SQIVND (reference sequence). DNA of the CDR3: TGTGCCAGTAGTATGTCGGCGGAGGACAATCAGCCCCAGCATTTT. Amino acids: CASSMSAEDNQPQHF.

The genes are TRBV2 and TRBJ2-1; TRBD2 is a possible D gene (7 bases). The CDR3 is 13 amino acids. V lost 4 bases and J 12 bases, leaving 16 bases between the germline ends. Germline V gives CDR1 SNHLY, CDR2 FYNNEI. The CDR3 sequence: CASSATGGQMQFF. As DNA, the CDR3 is TGTGCCAGCAGTGCCACGGGGGGACAAATGCAGTTCTTC.

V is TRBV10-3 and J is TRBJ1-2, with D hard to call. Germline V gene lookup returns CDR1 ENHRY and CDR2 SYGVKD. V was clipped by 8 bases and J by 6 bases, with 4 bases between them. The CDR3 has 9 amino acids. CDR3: CAIGDGYTF. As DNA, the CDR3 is TGTGCCATCGGAGATGGCTACACCTTC.

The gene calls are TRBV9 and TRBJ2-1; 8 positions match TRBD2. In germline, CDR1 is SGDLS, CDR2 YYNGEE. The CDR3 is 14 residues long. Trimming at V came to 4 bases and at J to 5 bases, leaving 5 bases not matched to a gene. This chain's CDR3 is CASSLAGGNNEQFF. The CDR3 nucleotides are TGTGCCAGCAGCTTGGCGGGAGGCAACAATGAGCAGTTCTTC.

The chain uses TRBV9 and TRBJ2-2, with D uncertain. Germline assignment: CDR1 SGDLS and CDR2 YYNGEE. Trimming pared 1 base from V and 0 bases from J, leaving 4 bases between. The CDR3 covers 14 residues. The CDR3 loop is CASSVSANTGELFF. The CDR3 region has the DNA TGTGCCAGCAGCGTATCGGCGAACACCGGGGAGCTGTTTTTT.

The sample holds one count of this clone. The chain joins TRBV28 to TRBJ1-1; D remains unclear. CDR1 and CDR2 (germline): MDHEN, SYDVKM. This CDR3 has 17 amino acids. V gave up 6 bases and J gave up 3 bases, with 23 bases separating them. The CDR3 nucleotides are TGTGCCAGCAGCGCGCTACCGGGAACGGGTGCGGACACTGAAGCTTTCTTT. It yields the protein CASSALPGTGADTEAFF.

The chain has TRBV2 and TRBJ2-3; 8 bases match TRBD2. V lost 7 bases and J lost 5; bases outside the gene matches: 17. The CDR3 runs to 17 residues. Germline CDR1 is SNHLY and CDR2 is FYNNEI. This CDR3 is CASKVGRAGTGGDTQYF. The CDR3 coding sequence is TGTGCCAGCAAAGTCGGGAGGGCGGGAACTGGTGGAGATACGCAGTATTTT.

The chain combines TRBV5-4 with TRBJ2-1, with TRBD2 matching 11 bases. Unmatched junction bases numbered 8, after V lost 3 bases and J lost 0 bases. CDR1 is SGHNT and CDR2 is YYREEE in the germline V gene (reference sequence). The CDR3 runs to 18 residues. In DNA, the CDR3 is TGTGCCAGCAGCTACGGGACTAGCGGTTACAGCTCCTACAATGAGCAGTTCTTC. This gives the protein CASSYGTSGYSSYNEQFF.

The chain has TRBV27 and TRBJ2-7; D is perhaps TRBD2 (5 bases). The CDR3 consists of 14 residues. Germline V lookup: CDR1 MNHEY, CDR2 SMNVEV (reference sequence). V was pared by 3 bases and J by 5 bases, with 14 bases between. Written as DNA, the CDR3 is TGTGCCAGCAGTTTTTTGGCCACGCGGGACGAGCAGTACTTC. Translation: CASSFLATRDEQYF.

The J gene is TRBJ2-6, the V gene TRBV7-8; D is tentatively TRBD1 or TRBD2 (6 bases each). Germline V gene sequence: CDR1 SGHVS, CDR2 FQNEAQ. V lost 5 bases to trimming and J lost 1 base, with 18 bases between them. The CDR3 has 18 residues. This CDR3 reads CASSALRGRPSGANVLTF. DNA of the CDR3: TGTGCCAGCAGCGCATTACGGGGGCGACCTTCTGGGGCCAACGTCCTGACTTTC.

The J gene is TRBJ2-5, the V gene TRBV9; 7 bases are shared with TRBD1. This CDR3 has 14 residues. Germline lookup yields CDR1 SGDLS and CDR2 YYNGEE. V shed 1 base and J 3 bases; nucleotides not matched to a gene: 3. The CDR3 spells CASSVLGQKETQYF. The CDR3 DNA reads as TGTGCCAGCAGCGTATTGGGACAGAAAGAGACCCAGTACTTC.

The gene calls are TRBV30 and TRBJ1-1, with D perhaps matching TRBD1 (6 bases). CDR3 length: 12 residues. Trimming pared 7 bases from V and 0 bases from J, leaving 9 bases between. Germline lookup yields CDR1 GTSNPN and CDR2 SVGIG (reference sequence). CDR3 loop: CASGVLNTEAFF. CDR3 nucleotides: TGTGCCTCAGGGGTTTTGAACACTGAAGCTTTCTTT.

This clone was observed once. Written as DNA, the CDR3 is TGTGCCAGCAGCTTAGCGACAGGTCCCACTGAAGCTTTCTTT. It encodes CASSLATGPTEAFF. The chain combines TRBV7-9 with TRBJ1-1; tentative D call: TRBD1 (6 bases). Germline CDR1 SEHNR, CDR2 FQNEAQ (reference sequence). V shed 0 bases and J shed 4 bases, with 9 bases lying between them. This CDR3 has 14 residues.

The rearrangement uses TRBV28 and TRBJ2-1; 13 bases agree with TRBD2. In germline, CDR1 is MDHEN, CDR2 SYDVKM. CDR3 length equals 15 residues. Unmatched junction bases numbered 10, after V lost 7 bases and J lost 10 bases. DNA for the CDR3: TGTGCCAGCACTCCTCCGGGACTAGCGGGATGGGAGCAGTTCTTC. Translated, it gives CASTPPGLAGWEQFF.

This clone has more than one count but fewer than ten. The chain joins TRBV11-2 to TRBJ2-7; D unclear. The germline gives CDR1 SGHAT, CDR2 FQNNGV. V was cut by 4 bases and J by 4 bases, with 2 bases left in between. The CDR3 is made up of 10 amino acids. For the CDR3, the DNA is TGTGCCAGCAGCTATTACGAGCAGTACTTC. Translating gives CASSYYEQYF. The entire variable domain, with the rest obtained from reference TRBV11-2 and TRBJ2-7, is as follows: EAGVAQSPRYKIIEKRQSVAFWCNPISGHATLYWYQQILGQGPKLLIQFQNNGVVDDSQLPKDRFSAERLKGVDSTLKIQPAKLEDSAVYLCASSYYEQYFGPGTRLTVT.

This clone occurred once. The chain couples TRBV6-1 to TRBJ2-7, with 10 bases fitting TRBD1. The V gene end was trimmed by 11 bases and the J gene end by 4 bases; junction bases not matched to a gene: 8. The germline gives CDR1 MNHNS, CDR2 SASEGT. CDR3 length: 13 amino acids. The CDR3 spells CAGGDRGPYEQYF. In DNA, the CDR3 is TGTGCCGGAGGGGACAGGGGACCTTACGAGCAGTACTTC.

The CDR3 coding sequence is TGTGCCAGCAGCCACCCAGCGGGAGTCAATGAGCAGTTCTTC. It translates to CASSHPAGVNEQFF. The chain couples TRBV6-1 to TRBJ2-1; TRBD2 matches at 8 bases. CDR3 length equals 14 residues. V dropped 6 bases and J dropped 6; count of bases not matched to a gene: 7. From germline, CDR1 is MNHNS and CDR2 SASEGT.

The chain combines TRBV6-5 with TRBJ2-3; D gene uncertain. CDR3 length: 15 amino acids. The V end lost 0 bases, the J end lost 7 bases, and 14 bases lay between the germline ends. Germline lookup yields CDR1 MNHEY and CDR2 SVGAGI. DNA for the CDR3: TGTGCCAGCAGTTACTCGATTCTATATCGAAATACGCAGTATTTT. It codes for CASSYSILYRNTQYF.

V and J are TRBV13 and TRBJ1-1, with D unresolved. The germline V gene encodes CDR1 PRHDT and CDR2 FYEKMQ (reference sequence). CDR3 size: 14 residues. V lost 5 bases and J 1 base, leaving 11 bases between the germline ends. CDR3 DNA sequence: TGTGCCAGCAGCCCGGTACGAGGGAACACTGAAGCTTTCTTT. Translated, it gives CASSPVRGNTEAFF.

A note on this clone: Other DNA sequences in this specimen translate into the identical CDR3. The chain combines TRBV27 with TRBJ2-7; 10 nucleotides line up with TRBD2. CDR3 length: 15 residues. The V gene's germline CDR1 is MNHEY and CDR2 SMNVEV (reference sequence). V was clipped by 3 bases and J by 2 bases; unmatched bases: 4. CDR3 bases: TGTGCCAGCAGTTTGGCAGCGGGAGGGACCTACGAGCAGTACTTC. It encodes CASSLAAGGTYEQYF.

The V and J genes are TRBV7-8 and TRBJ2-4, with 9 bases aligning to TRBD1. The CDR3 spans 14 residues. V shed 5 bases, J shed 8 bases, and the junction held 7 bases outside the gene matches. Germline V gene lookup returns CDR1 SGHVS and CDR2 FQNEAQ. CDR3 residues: CASSADRGAHIQYF. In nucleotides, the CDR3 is TGTGCCAGCAGCGCCGACAGGGGGGCGCACATTCAGTACTTC.

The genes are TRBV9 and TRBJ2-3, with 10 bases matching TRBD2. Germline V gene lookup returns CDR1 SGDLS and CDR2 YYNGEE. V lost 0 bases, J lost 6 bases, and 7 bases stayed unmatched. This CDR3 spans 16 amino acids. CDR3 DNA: TGTGCCAGCAGCGTAGGTACTAGCGGGATGGAGGATACGCAGTATTTT. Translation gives CASSVGTSGMEDTQYF.

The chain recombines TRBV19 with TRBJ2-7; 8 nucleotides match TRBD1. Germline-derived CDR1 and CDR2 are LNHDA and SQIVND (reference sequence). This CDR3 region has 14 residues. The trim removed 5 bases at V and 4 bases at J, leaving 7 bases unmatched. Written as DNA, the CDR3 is TGTGCCAGTAGTGTACAGGGGGACCCATACGAGCAGTACTTC. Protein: CASSVQGDPYEQYF.

Here the CDR3 DNA reads TGCAGCGTTGTCTACACTAGCGGTTACTACGAGCAGTACTTC. Translated, it gives CSVVYTSGYYEQYF. V is TRBV29-1 and J is TRBJ2-5; 8 bases map to TRBD2. The better agreement between TRBJ2-7 and the DNA end casts doubt on the J call. The germline CDR1 and CDR2 sequences are SQVTM and ANQGSEA. The CDR3 covers 14 residues.